This is a list of T cell receptor beta chains from one sample in a study of blood T cell repertoires in COVID-19. Generated by immunoSEQ multiplex PCR, the TCRdb table keeps only in-frame clones and is missing some. This sample carries approximately 97,000 clones, about nine tenths of them seen once, and the ten largest clones take 1.7%. Input material: peripheral blood. All receptors derive from a man aged 60-69 years with acute or convalescent COVID-19. Both conserved end residues are part of each CDR3. Each record gives: clone size, V gene, CDR3 protein. Clone size is shown for a subset of rows, as once, few, many or a class of expanded clone.

size: -; V: TRBV6-6; CDR3: CASSYSRLAGETQYF
size: -; V: TRBV29-1; CDR3: CSVDEGYNTEAFF
size: -; V: TRBV19; CDR3: CASGWDSETAFF
size: once; V: TRBV20-1; CDR3: CSARSINGYTF
size: -; V: TRBV25-1; CDR3: CASEYYNEQFF
size: -; V: TRBV5-4; CDR3: CASSLFQGPEQFF
size: -; V: TRBV2; CDR3: CASSSTGGRGNQPQHF
size: -; V: TRBV25-1; CDR3: CASSPRGDEQFF
size: -; V: TRBV7-2; CDR3: CASSPNAGQPQHF
size: once; V: TRBV7-9; CDR3: CASSSGQHNSPLHF
size: once; V: TRBV30; CDR3: CAGPGSGNTIYF
size: -; V: TRBV6-5; CDR3: CASTTGQGTDTQYF
size: -; V: TRBV5-1; CDR3: CASSPTLAPTETQYF